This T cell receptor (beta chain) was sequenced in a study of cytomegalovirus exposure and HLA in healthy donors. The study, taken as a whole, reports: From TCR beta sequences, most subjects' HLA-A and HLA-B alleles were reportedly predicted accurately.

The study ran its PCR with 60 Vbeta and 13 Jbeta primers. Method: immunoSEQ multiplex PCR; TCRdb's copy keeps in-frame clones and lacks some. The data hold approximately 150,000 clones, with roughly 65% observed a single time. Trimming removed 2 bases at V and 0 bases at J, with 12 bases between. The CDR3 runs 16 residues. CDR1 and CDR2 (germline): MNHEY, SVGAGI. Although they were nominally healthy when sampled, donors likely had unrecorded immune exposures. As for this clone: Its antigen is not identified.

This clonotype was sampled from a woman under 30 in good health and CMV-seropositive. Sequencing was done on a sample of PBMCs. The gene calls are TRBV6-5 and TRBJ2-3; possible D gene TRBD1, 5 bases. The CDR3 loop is CASSYGWGTSTDTQYF. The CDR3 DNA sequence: TGTGCCAGCAGTTACGGGTGGGGCACCAGCACAGATACGCAGTATTTT.